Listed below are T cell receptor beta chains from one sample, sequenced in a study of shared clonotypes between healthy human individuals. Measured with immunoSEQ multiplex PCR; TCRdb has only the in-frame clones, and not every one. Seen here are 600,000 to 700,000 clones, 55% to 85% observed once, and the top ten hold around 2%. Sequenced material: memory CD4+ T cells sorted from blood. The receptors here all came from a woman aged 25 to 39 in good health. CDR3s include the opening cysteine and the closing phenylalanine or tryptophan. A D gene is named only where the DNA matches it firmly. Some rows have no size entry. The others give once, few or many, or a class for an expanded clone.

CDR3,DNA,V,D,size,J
CASAETSGTGEQFF,TGCGCCAGTGCCGAGACTAGCGGGACAGGAGAGCAGTTCTTC,TRBV10-2,TRBD2,-,TRBJ2-1
CASSPTKGSSYEQYF,TGTGCCAGCAGCCCGACGAAGGGGAGCTCCTACGAGCAGTACTTC,TRBV7-2,-,-,TRBJ2-7
CASTHGQGSQPQHF,TGTGCCAGCACCCACGGACAGGGAAGTCAGCCCCAGCATTTT,TRBV6-1,TRBD1,-,TRBJ1-5
CASKGTSGAEQFF,TGTGCCAGCAAGGGGACTAGCGGGGCTGAGCAGTTCTTC,TRBV2,TRBD2,-,TRBJ2-1
CSAPGQETQYF,TGCAGTGCCCCCGGGCAAGAGACCCAGTACTTC,TRBV20-1,-,-,TRBJ2-5
CASSPIAGGTDTQYF,TGTGCCAGTAGCCCCATAGCGGGGGGCACAGATACGCAGTATTTT,TRBV19,TRBD2,-,TRBJ2-3
CASTPETGEYQPQHF,TGCGCCAGCACCCCAGAGACAGGGGAGTATCAGCCCCAGCATTTT,TRBV23-1,TRBD1,-,TRBJ1-5
CASSTLAGGSYNEQFF,TGTGCCAGCAGCACACTAGCGGGAGGATCCTACAATGAGCAGTTCTTC,TRBV7-6,TRBD2,once,TRBJ2-1
CASSLTGTNEKLFF,TGCGCCAGCAGCCTCACGGGGACTAATGAAAAACTGTTTTTT,TRBV4-1,-,-,TRBJ1-4
CASSQDTRRGPYNEQFF,TGTGCCAGCAGCCAAGATACACGGCGGGGTCCTTACAATGAGCAGTTCTTC,TRBV4-2,-,-,TRBJ2-1